This T cell receptor (beta chain) was documented in a study of breast tumors, draining lymph nodes, adjacent tissues. Overall study results and limits: Luminal-like breast cancer showed significantly greater tumor-nontumor repertoire similarity than basal-like breast cancer did. Tumor repertoires ranked between lymph nodes and nontumor tissue in diversity, with V and J gene preferences. Data only fit, rather than demonstrated, lymph node origin of most tumor T cells. The data were judged consistent with most tumor T cells coming from lymph node and expanding in tumor.

With regard to this clonotype: Its antigen is unidentified.

TCRdb analysed the multiplex PCR reads with MiXCR anew, one entry per CDR3 protein. The repertoire has over 10,000 distinct CDR3 sequences, 62% of them found once; the top ten carry approximately 49%. The CDR3 sequence is 15 residues long. V was pared by 5 bases and J by 6 bases, with 7 bases of the junction left unmatched. Germline V gene sequence: CDR1 MNHEY, CDR2 SMNVEV (reference sequence). The sample taken for sequencing was tumor-adjacent breast tissue. The sequence came from a female donor with breast cancer. Some clones in this sample may be carry-over from other donors' samples. The chain joins TRBV27 to TRBJ1-5; 10 bases are a match to TRBD1. This chain's CDR3 is CASSGRDRGSQPQHF. CDR3 DNA: TGTGCCAGCAGTGGCCGGGACAGGGGCAGTCAGCCCCAGCATTTT.